The 27 T cell receptor beta chains presented below share a single source sample, sequenced in a study of blood T cell repertoires in COVID-19. Assay: immunoSEQ multiplex PCR; the TCRdb copy retains only in-frame clones and omits some. Of under 200,000 clones in the sample, over 75% were seen once. Sequencing input: peripheral blood. The source of these receptors is a man in his forties or fifties with acute or convalescent COVID-19.

The chain links TRBV3-1 (or the pseudogene TRBV3-2) to TRBJ2-7; 7 bases line up with TRBD2. Per germline, CDR1 LGHDT and CDR2 YNNKEL (reference sequence). With 4 bases clipped from V and 2 bases from J, the junction kept 8 bases outside the gene matches. This CDR3 is built from 15 residues. The CDR3, as DNA: TGTGCCAGCAGCCGAGACCGGACTAGGACCTACGAGCAGTACTTC. It encodes CASSRDRTRTYEQYF.

The rearrangement links TRBV5-4 to TRBJ2-4, with a weak D call TRBD2 (6 bases). This CDR3 spans 10 amino acids. Germline V gives CDR1 SGHNT, CDR2 YYREEE (reference sequence). The germline V and J ends were trimmed by 7 bases and 12 bases, with 11 bases remaining between them. The CDR3 is CASRGTNQYF. The CDR3 coding sequence is TGTGCCAGCCGCGGGACGAATCAGTACTTC.

The gene calls are TRBV11-2 and TRBJ2-7; the D gene is possibly TRBD1 (6 bases). Trimming pared 5 bases from V and 2 bases from J, leaving 13 bases between. In germline, CDR1 is SGHAT, CDR2 FQNNGV. The CDR3 is 14 residues long. CDR3 sequence (DNA): TGTGCCAGCAGCCCAGGGGATGGGGCCTACGAGCAGTACGTC. Protein product: CASSPGDGAYEQYV.

The V gene is TRBV15, the J gene TRBJ1-2; tentatively, D is TRBD1 (5 bases). Trimming cost V 0 bases and J 8 bases, with 19 bases left between them. The CDR3 consists of 16 residues. Germline CDR1 LNHNV, CDR2 YYDKDF (reference sequence). CDR3 in DNA: TGTGCCACCAGCAGAGAGGGGCAGGCCCCCGCCGGGGGCTACACCTTC. It is translated as CATSREGQAPAGGYTF.

This chain joins TRBV6-5 and TRBJ1-2; D uncertain. The germline V gene has CDR1 MNHEY and CDR2 SVGAGI. Trimming took off 4 bases at V and 4 bases at J, with 13 bases between the two ends. The CDR3 covers 14 residues. The CDR3 bases are TGTGCCAGCAGTTCCAGCGACGGTACCTATGGCTACACCTTC. It encodes CASSSSDGTYGYTF.

This chain joins TRBV4-1 and TRBJ1-5; 7 bases fit TRBD1. V trimming: 4 bases; J trimming: 4 bases; junction bases outside the gene matches: 4. CDR1 is MGHRA and CDR2 is YSYEKL in the germline V gene. The CDR3 length is 14 residues. CDR3 amino acids: CASSPDRTNQPQHF. The CDR3 DNA reads as TGCGCCAGCAGCCCGGACAGGACAAATCAGCCCCAGCATTTT.

V is TRBV6-5 and J is TRBJ2-3, with 7 positions matching TRBD1. The germline gives CDR1 MNHEY, CDR2 SVGAGI. The length of the CDR3 is 14 residues. The V and J ends lost 4 bases and 4 bases, in that order; junction bases with no gene match: 5. The CDR3 here is CASSFTGVADTQYF. As DNA, the CDR3 is TGTGCCAGCAGTTTTACAGGGGTAGCAGATACGCAGTATTTT.

The V gene is TRBV7-3, the J gene TRBJ1-2; D perhaps matches TRBD1 (6 bases). The germline V gene encodes CDR1 SGHTA and CDR2 FQGTGA. CDR3 length: 13 residues. Trimming took 5 bases from V and 8 from J, leaving 15 bases between them. The CDR3 DNA reads as TGTGCCAGCAGCCAGCACAGGGCTGAGGGCTACACCTTC. Translating it yields CASSQHRAEGYTF.

This chain joins TRBV6-5 and TRBJ2-7; 10 nucleotides line up with TRBD2. Germline CDR1 MNHEY, CDR2 SVGAGI. Germline trimming cut 0 bases from V and 2 bases from J; bases unmatched to any gene: 4. The length of the CDR3 is 16 residues. This CDR3 reads CASSYSIAGGAYEQYF. CDR3 nucleotide sequence: TGTGCCAGCAGTTACTCGATAGCGGGGGGAGCCTACGAGCAGTACTTC.

V and J are TRBV27 and TRBJ2-7, with 10 bases lining up with TRBD2. CDR3 length: 15 amino acids. Germline-derived CDR1 and CDR2 are MNHEY and SMNVEV (reference sequence). Trimming took 6 bases from V and 1 from J; bases not matched to a gene: 6. DNA of the CDR3: TGTGCCAGCAGAGTAGCGGGGGGACTTTCCTACGAGCAGTACGTC. It specifies CASRVAGGLSYEQYV.

This clone came up once. Other DNA sequences in the same sample also yield this CDR3. J is TRBJ2-7 and V is TRBV7-2; TRBD1 agrees at 9 bases. This CDR3 is 13 amino acids long. The J segment lost 4 bases and the V segment lost 5 bases, leaving 3 bases of the junction unmatched. CDR1 is SGHTA, CDR2 FQGNSA, per germline. The CDR3 here is CASSLQGAYEQYF. The CDR3 DNA sequence: TGTGCCAGCAGCCTACAGGGGGCTTACGAGCAGTACTTC.

V and J are TRBV25-1 and TRBJ2-1; a weak D match, TRBD2 (6 bases). V was clipped by 1 base and J by 3 bases, with 13 bases between them. CDR1 is MGHDK and CDR2 is SYGVNS in the germline V gene. The CDR3 totals 16 residues. Here the CDR3 DNA reads TGTGCCAGCAGTGAATCCTTGACTAGAGGCTACAATGAGCAGTTCTTC. Translation: CASSESLTRGYNEQFF.

This clone has only a few counts. The chain has TRBV27 and TRBJ1-1; D is undetermined. The germline V gene encodes CDR1 MNHEY and CDR2 SMNVEV (reference sequence). Trimming shortened V by 5 bases and J by 0 bases, and 7 bases separated the two germline ends. This CDR3 spans 13 amino acids. CDR3 residues: CASSTVLNTEAFF. CDR3 sequence (DNA): TGTGCCAGCAGTACAGTTCTGAACACTGAAGCTTTCTTT.

This clone occurred once. The rearrangement uses TRBV6-5 and TRBJ1-1, with 7 bases lining up with TRBD1. Germline V gene data show CDR1 as MNHEY and CDR2 as SVGAGI. The ends lost 9 bases at V and 3 bases at J; junction bases unmatched: 4. CDR3 size: 12 residues. The CDR3, as DNA: TGTGCCAGTCCGACAGGGCACACTGAAGCTTTCTTT. Its protein product is CASPTGHTEAFF.

The V and J genes are TRBV10-3 and TRBJ2-7, with 7 bases lining up with TRBD2. The CDR3 length is 13 residues. The V and J ends lost 10 bases and 2 bases, in that order; junction bases with no gene match: 8. Germline-derived CDR1 and CDR2 are ENHRY and SYGVKD. CDR3 in DNA: TGTGCCACTCACTCGGGGGGTACCTACGAGCAGTACTTC. It encodes CATHSGGTYEQYF.

The CDR3 loop reads CASSAPATDIPNTEAFF. Written as DNA, the CDR3 is TGTGCCAGCAGTGCCCCGGCCACGGACATCCCGAACACTGAAGCTTTCTTT. The chain employs TRBV6-4 and TRBJ1-1, with a weak D call TRBD1 (5 bases). This CDR3 has 17 amino acids. The germline CDR1 and CDR2 sequences are MRHNA and SNTAGT. V was pared by 4 bases and J by 1 base, with 19 bases between.

The V gene is TRBV5-8, the J gene TRBJ2-2; 7 bases agree with TRBD1. With V trimmed by 2 bases and J by 5 bases, 9 bases remained unmatched. The germline CDR1 and CDR2 sequences are SGHTS and YDEGEE. The CDR3 is 16 residues long. The CDR3 loop is CASSFRDSRRTGELFF. In DNA, the CDR3 is TGTGCCAGCAGCTTTAGGGACAGCCGCCGGACCGGGGAGCTGTTTTTT.

The chain couples TRBV19 to TRBJ1-5; tentatively, D is TRBD1 (5 bases). V was cut by 7 bases and J by 6 bases, with 16 bases left in between. Germline V lookup: CDR1 LNHDA, CDR2 SQIVND (reference sequence). CDR3 length: 14 amino acids. CDR3 protein: CASTRRVRSQPQHF. The CDR3 coding sequence is TGTGCCAGTACCCGCAGGGTTCGCAGTCAGCCCCAGCATTTT.

Only a few counts were recorded for this clone. The chain couples TRBV19 to TRBJ2-1, with 7 positions matching TRBD1. J was trimmed by 7 bases and V by 4 bases; bases with no gene match: 10. The CDR3 has 15 residues. Germline CDR1 reads LNHDA; CDR2 reads SQIVND (reference sequence). The CDR3 coding sequence is TGTGCCAGTAGTACCCCGGGACAGCTTAGGAATGAGCAGTTCTTC. Protein product: CASSTPGQLRNEQFF.

The chain employs TRBV6-2 or TRBV6-3 and TRBJ1-5, with a possible D match to TRBD1 (6 bases). The CDR3 contains 17 residues. The germline V gene has CDR1 MNHEY and CDR2 SVGEGT. The V end lost 2 bases, the J end lost 3 bases, and 17 bases lay between the germline ends. The CDR3 nucleotides read TGTGCCAGCAGTTACGACCTTAACAGGGATCCCAATCAGCCCCAGCATTTT. This gives the protein CASSYDLNRDPNQPQHF.

The chain carries TRBV7-3 and TRBJ1-6; tentatively, D is TRBD1 (5 bases). Trimming shortened V by 2 bases and J by 2 bases, and 7 bases separated the two germline ends. The CDR3 is 15 residues long. Germline V CDR1 and CDR2: SGHTA, FQGTGA. The CDR3 nucleotides are TGTGCCAGCAGCTTAGACAGTACCTATAATTCACCCCTCCACTTT. This codes for CASSLDSTYNSPLHF.

V gene TRBV28 combines with J gene TRBJ2-3; the match to TRBD2 covers 7 bases. The CDR3 covers 16 residues. Germline V gene lookup returns CDR1 MDHEN and CDR2 SYDVKM. Germline trimming cut 4 bases from V and 4 bases from J; bases unmatched to any gene: 11. The CDR3 sequence: CASSSRRAGLADTQYF. CDR3 in DNA: TGTGCCAGCAGTTCCCGTCGAGCGGGGTTGGCAGATACGCAGTATTTT.

The CDR3 coding sequence is TGCGCCAGCAGCCCGGACAGGGGGAACACTGAAGCTTTCTTT. Its protein is CASSPDRGNTEAFF. The chain combines TRBV5-1 with TRBJ1-1, with 9 bases lining up with TRBD1. The ends lost 4 bases at V and 1 base at J; junction bases unmatched: 2. The V gene's germline CDR1 is SGHRS and CDR2 YFSETQ. The CDR3 has 14 amino acids.

CDR3 in DNA: TGTGCCAGCAGGCGGACAGGCGGAGGGACCGGGGAGCTGTTTTTT. This sequence encodes CASRRTGGGTGELFF. The chain links TRBV28 to TRBJ2-2; the D gene is possibly TRBD1 (7 bases). The CDR3 is 15 residues long. The germline V gene has CDR1 MDHEN and CDR2 SYDVKM. V lost 6 bases and J lost 5, with 16 bases in between.

In this sample, this clone turned up once. The V call is TRBV5-6, the J call TRBJ2-7; D may be TRBD2 (5 bases). Between the trimmed V and J ends, which lost 2 bases and 1 base, there was a span of 7 bases. CDR1 and CDR2 (germline): SGHDT, YYEEEE. The CDR3 totals 13 residues. In nucleotides, the CDR3 is TGTGCCAGCAGCTTCGGGGAATCCTACGAGCAGTACGTC. Translated, it gives CASSFGESYEQYV.

The chain joins TRBV7-3 to TRBJ2-3; a possible D gene is TRBD2 (5 bases). Trimming shortened V by 1 base and J by 4 bases, and 12 bases separated the two germline ends. CDR3 length equals 15 residues. The germline V gene encodes CDR1 SGHTA and CDR2 FQGTGA. CDR3 amino acids: CASSLIGGLSDTQYF. The CDR3 nucleotides read TGTGCCAGCAGCTTAATAGGCGGGCTCTCAGATACGCAGTATTTT.

The V and J genes are TRBV9 and TRBJ2-7, with 9 bases that match TRBD1. There are 14 residues in the CDR3. V dropped 4 bases and J dropped 7; count of bases not matched to a gene: 9. Germline V gene lookup returns CDR1 SGDLS and CDR2 YYNGEE. This CDR3 is CASSRWTGAREQYF. CDR3 DNA sequence: TGTGCCAGCAGCCGCTGGACAGGGGCGAGGGAGCAGTACTTC.